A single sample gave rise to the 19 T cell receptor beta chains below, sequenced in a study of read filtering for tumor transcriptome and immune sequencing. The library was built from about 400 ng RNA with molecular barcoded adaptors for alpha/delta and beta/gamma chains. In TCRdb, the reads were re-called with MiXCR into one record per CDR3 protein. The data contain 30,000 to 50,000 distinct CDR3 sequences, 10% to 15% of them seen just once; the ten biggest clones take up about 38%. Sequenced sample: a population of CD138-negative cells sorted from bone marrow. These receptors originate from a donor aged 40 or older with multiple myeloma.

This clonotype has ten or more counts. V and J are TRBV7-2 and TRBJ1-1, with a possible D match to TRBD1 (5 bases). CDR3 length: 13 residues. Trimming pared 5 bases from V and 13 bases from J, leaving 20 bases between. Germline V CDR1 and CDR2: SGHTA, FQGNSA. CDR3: CASSPYGADINFF. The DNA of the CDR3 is TGTGCCAGCAGCCCCTATGGGGCTGATATTAATTTCTTT.

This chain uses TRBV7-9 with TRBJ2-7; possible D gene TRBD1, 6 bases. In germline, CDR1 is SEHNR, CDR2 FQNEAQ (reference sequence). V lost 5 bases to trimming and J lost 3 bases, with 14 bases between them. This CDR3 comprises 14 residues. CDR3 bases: TGTGCCAGCAGCAGCCCGGACAGATACTACGAGCAGTACTTC. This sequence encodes CASSSPDRYYEQYF.

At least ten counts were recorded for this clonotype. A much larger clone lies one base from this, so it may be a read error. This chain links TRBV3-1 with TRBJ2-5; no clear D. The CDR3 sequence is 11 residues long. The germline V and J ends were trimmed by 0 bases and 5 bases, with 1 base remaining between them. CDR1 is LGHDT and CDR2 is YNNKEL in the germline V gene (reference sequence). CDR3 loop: CASSQEETQYF. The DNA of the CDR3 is TGTGCCAGCAGCCAAGAGGAGACCCAGTACTTC.

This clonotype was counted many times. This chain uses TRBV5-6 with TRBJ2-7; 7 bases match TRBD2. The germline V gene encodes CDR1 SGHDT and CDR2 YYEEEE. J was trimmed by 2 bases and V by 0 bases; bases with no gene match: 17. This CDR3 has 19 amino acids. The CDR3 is CASSLVQLGEGPAPYEQYF. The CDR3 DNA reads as TGTGCCAGCAGCTTGGTCCAGCTTGGGGAGGGCCCGGCACCCTACGAGCAGTACTTC.

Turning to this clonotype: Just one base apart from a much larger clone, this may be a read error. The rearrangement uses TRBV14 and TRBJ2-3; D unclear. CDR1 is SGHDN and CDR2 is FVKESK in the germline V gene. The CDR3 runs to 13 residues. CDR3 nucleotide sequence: TGTGCCAGCAGCCTAGCCTTCACAGATACGCGGTATTTT. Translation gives CASSLAFTDTRYF.

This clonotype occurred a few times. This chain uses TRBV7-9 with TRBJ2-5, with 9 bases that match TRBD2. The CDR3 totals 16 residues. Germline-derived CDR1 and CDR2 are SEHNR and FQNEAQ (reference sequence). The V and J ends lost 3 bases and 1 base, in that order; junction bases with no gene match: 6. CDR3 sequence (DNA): TGTGCCAGCAGCTTGAATCTAGCGGGGCCCCAAGAGACCCAGTACTTC. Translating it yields CASSLNLAGPQETQYF.

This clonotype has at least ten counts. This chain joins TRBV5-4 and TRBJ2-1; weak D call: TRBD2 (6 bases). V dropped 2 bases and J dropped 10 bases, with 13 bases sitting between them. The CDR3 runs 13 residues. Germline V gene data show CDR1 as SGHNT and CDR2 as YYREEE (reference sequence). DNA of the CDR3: TGTGCCAGCAGCTTAGATAGCGGCGGGGAGCAGTTCTTC. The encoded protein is CASSLDSGGEQFF.

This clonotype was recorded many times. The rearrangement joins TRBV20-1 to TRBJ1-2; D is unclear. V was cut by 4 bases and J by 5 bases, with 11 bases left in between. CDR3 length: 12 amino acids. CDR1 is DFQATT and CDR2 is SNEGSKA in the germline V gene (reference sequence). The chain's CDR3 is CSANLADYGYTF. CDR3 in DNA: TGCAGTGCTAACCTAGCTGATTATGGCTACACCTTC.

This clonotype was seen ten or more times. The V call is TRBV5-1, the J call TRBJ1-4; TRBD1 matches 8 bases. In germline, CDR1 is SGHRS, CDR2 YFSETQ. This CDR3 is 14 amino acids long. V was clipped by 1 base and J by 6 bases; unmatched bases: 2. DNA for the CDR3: TGCGCCAGCAGCTTGACAGGGGGGGATGAAAAACTGTTTTTT. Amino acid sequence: CASSLTGGDEKLFF.

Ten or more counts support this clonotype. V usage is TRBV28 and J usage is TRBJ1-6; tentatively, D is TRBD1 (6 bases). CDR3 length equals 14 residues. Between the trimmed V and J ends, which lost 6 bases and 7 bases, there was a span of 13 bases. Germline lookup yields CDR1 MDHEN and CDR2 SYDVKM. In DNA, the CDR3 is TGTGCCAGCAGAAATACAGGGCCCAATTCACCCCTCCACTTT. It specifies CASRNTGPNSPLHF.

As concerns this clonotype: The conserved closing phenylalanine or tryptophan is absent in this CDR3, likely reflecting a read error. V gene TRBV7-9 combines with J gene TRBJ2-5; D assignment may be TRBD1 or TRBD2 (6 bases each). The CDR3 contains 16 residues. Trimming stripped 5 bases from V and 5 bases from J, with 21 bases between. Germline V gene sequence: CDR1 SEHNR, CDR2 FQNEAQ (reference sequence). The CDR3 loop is CASSPPGLQGRETQYS. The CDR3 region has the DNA TGTGCCAGCAGCCCTCCCGGGCTTCAGGGGAGGGAGACCCAGTACTCC.

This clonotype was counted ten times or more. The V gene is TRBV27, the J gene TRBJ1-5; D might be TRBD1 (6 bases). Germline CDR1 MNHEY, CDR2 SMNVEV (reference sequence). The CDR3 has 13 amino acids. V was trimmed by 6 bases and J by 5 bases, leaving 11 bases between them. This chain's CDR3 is CASSLDRYQPQHF. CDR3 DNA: TGTGCCAGCAGCTTGGACAGATATCAGCCCCAGCATTTT.

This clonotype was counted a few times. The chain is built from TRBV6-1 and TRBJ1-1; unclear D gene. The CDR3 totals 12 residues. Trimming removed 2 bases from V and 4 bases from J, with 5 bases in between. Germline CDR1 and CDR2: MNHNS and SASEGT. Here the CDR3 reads CASSEFGTEAFF. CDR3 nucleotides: TGTGCCAGCAGTGAATTTGGCACTGAAGCTTTCTTT.

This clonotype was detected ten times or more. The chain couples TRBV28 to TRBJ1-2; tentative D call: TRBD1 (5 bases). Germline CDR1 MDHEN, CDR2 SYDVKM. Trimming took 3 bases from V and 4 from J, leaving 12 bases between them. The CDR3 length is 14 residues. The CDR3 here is CASSLGGAVYGYTF. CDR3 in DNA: TGTGCCAGCAGTTTGGGAGGGGCAGTCTATGGCTACACCTTC.

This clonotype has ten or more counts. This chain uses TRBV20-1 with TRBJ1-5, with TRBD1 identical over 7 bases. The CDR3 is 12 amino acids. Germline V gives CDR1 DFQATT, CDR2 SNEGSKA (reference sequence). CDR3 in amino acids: CSAQGGHQPQHF. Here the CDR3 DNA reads TGCAGCGCGCAGGGGGGCCATCAGCCCCAGCATTTT.

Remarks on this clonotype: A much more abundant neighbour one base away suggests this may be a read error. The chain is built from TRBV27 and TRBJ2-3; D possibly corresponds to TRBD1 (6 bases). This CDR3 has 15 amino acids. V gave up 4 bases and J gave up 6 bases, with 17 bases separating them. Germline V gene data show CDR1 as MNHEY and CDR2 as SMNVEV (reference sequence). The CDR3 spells CASSSTGEQGDTQYF. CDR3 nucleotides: TGTGCCAGCAGTTCCACTGGGGAGCAGGGGGATACGCAGTATTTT.

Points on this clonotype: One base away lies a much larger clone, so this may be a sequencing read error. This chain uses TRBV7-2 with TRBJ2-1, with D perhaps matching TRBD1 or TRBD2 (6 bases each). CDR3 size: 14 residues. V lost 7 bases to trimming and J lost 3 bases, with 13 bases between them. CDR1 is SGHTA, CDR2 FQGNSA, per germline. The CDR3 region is CASITRGVYNEQFF. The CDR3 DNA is TGTGCCAGCATCACTAGGGGGGTCTACAATGAGCAGTTCTTC.

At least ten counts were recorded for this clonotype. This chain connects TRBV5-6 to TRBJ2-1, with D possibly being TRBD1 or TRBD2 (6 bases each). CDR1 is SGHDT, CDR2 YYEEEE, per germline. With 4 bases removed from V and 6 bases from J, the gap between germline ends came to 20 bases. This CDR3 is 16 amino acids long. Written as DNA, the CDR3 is TGTGCCAGCAGCCCTCCTGGGGGGCGGAACCCCAATGAGCAGTTCTTC. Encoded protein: CASSPPGGRNPNEQFF.

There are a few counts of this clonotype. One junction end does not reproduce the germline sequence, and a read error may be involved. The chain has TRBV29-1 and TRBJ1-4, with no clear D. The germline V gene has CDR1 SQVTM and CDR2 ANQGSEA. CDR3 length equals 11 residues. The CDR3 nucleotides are TGCAGAGTTGGGCCTAATGAAAAACTGTTTTTT. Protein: CRVGPNEKLFF.